This T cell receptor beta chain was sequenced in a study of T cell responses to AZD1222 COVID-19 vaccine. Points from the study as a whole: Researchers took repertoire samples only after the peak T cell response had come. It was only six AZD1222 recipients who were seropositive at baseline. In the spike-specific TCR repertoire, nearly half reportedly target unmutated variant regions. Most donors were white British and more were female, and clonal diversity was possibly underestimated.

Germline lookup yields CDR1 SGHRS and CDR2 YFSETQ. V shed 0 bases and J 4 bases; nucleotides not matched to a gene: 8. This CDR3 region has 16 residues. This table comes from immunoSEQ multiplex PCR, and its TCRdb copy is limited to in-frame clones, with some not included. This table has roughly 80,000 clones, 75% to 95% appearing once. Comment on this clone: Its cognate antigen is unknown.

This receptor was identified in an adult who received the AZD1222 COVID-19 vaccine. The chain joins TRBV5-1 to TRBJ1-1, with TRBD1 identical over 8 bases. The specimen was peripheral blood, collected 28 days after the second AZD1222 dose. The CDR3 bases are TGCGCCAGCAGCTTGGGGTCGGCAGGGGGCTTCACTGAAGCTTTCTTT. Protein sequence: CASSLGSAGGFTEAFF.